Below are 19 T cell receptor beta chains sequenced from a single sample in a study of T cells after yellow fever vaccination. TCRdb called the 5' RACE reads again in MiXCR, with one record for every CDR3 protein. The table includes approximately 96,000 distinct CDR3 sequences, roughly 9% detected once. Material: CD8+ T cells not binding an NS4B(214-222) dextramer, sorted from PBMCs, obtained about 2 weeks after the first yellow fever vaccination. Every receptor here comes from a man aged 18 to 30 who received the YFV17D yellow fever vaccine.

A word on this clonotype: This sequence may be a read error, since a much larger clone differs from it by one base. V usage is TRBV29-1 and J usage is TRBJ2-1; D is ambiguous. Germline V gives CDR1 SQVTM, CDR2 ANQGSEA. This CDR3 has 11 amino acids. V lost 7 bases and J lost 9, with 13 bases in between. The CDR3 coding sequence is TGCAGCGCGCCCACACGGGCTGAGCAGTTCTTC. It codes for CSAPTRAEQFF.

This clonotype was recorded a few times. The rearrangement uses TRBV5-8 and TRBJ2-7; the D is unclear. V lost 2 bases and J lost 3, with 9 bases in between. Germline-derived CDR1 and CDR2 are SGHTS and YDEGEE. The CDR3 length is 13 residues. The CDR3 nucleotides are TGTGCCAGCAGCTTAGGCACATACTACGAGCAGTACTTC. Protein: CASSLGTYYEQYF.

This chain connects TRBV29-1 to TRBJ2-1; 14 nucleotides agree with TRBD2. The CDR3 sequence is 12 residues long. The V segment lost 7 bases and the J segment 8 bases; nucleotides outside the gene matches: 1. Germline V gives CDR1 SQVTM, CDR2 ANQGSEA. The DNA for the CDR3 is TGCAGCGGGGGACTAGCGGGGGATGAGCAGTTCTTC. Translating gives CSGGLAGDEQFF.

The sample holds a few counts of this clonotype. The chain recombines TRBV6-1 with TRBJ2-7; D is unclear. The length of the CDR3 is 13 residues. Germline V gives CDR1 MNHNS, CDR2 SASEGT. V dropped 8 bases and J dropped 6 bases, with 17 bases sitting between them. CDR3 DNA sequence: TGTGCCAGCCTGAGTCCTCTTTTTCGCGAGCAGTACTTC. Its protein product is CASLSPLFREQYF.

The CDR3 DNA follows: TGTGCCAGCAGTTTTGTTAAGAATGAGCAGTTCTTC. Amino acids: CASSFVKNEQFF. The V call is TRBV12-3 or TRBV12-4, the J call TRBJ2-1; D is unclear. The ends were cut back, 3 bases at V and 7 bases at J, with 7 bases in the middle. The CDR3 runs 12 residues.

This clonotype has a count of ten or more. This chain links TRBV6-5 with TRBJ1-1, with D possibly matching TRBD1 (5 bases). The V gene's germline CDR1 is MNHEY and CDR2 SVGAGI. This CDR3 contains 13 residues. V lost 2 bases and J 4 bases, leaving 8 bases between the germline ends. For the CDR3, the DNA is TGTGCCAGCAGTTACGGGGGTGCCACTGAAGCTTTCTTT. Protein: CASSYGGATEAFF.

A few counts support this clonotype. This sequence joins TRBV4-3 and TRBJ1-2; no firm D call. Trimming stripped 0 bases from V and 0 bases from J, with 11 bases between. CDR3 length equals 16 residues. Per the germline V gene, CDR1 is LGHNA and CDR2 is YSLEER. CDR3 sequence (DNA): TGCGCCAGCAGCCAAGATTCGAGGGCCTCTAACTATGGCTACACCTTC. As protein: CASSQDSRASNYGYTF.

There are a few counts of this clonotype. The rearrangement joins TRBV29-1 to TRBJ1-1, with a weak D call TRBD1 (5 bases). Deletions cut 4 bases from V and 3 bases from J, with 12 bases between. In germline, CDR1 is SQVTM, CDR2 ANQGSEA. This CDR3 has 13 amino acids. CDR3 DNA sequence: TGCAGCGTTGTTTGGCAGGGTGACACTGAAGCTTTCTTT. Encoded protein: CSVVWQGDTEAFF.

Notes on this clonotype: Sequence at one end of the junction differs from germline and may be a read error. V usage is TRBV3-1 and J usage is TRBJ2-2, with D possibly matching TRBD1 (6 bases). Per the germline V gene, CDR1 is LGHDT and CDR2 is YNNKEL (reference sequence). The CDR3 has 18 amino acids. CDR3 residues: CTSCQGTGPTRNTGELFF. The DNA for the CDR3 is TGTACCAGCTGTCAAGGTACAGGGCCCACTCGGAACACCGGGGAGCTGTTTTTT.

The CDR3 is CASSLHGREQYV. CDR3 coding DNA: TGTGCCAGCAGCTTACATGGGCGTGAGCAGTACGTC. The chain joins TRBV7-9 to TRBJ2-7; no clear D gene. Germline values: CDR1 SEHNR, CDR2 FQNEAQ (reference sequence). Trimming shortened V by 2 bases and J by 7 bases, and 9 bases separated the two germline ends. The CDR3 is 12 residues long.

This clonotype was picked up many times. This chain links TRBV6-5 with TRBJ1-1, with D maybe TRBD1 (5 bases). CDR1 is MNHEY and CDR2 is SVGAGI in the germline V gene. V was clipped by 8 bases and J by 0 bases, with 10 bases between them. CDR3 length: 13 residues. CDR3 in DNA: TGTGCCAGCTGGCAGGGCCTGAACACTGAAGCTTTCTTT. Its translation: CASWQGLNTEAFF.

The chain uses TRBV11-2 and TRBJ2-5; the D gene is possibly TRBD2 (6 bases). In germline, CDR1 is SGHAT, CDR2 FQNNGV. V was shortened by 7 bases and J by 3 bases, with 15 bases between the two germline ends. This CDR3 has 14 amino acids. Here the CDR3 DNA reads TGTGCCAGCATTACCGGGACTGCGAAAGAGACCCAGTACTTC. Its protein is CASITGTAKETQYF.

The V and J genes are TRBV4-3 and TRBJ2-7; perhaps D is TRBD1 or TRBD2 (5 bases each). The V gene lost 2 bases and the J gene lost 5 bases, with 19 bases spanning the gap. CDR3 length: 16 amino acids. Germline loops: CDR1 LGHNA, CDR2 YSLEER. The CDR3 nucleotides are TGCGCCAGCAGCCAAACGAGGGGCGGCCTGGGTGACGAGCAGTACTTC. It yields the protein CASSQTRGGLGDEQYF.

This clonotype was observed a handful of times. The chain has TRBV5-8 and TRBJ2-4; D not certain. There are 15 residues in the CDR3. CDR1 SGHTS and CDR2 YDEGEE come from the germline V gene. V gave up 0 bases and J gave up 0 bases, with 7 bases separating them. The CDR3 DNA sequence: TGTGCCAGCAGCTTGGGAGTTTTAGCCAAAAACATTCAGTACTTC. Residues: CASSLGVLAKNIQYF.

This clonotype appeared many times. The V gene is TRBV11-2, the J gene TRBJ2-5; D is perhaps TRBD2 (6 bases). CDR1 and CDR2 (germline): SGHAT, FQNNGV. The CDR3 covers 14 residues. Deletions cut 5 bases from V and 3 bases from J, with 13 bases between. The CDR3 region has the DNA TGTGCCAGCAGCACCGGGACTGCGAAAGAGACCCAGTACTTC. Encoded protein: CASSTGTAKETQYF.

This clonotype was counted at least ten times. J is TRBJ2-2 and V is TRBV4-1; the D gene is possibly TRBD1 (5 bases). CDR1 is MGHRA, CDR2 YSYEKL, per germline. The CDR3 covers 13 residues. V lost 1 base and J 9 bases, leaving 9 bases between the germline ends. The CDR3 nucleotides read TGCGCCAGCAGCCAAGGGGCAGGGTGGGAGCTGTTTTTT. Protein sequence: CASSQGAGWELFF.

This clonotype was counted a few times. The DNA for the CDR3 is TGTGCCAGCAGCGTAGGAGACGCGGGGGGGGCCTTAGAGACCCAGTACTTC. Its translation is CASSVGDAGGALETQYF. This chain connects TRBV9 to TRBJ2-5, with TRBD2 identical over 9 bases. V dropped 0 bases and J dropped 4; count of bases not matched to a gene: 10. The germline V gene encodes CDR1 SGDLS and CDR2 YYNGEE. The CDR3 runs to 17 residues.

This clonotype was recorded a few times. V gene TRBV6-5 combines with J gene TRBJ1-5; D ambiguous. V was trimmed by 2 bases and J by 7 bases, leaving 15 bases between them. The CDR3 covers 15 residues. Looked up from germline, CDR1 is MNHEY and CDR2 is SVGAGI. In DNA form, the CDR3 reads TGTGCCAGCAGTTACGGTCCTCTCGAGGGACAGCCCCAGCATTTT. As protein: CASSYGPLEGQPQHF.

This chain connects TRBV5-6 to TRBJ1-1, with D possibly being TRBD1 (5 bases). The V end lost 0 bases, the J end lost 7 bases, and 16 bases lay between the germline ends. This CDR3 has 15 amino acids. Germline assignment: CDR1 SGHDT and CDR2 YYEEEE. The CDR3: CASSLGFKGLGEAFF. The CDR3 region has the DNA TGTGCCAGCAGCTTGGGGTTTAAGGGACTGGGTGAAGCTTTCTTT.